The rows below give T cell receptor beta chains drawn from one sample of a study of T-cell memory formation after mild COVID-19. Via MiXCR, TCRdb re-called the 5' RACE reads, giving one row per CDR3 protein. The sample contains about 430,000 distinct CDR3 sequences, more than 15% of which appear only once. Sequenced material: PBMCs or a T cell subset sorted from them (not recorded which). The receptors come from a man younger than 35 who had mild COVID-19 (a few samples of this study predate the infection). Cell type and time point are not known. Both conserved end residues are part of each CDR3. A D gene is named only where the DNA matches it firmly. Where a row states a size, it is once, few, many or the class of an expanded clone; other rows omit it.

clone_size j_call v_call d_call cdr3_aa cdr3_nt
- TRBJ2-6 TRBV20-1 TRBD1 CSAGQGAGANVLTF TGCAGTGCGGGGCAGGGGGCTGGGGCCAACGTCCTGACTTTC
- TRBJ1-4 TRBV29-1 TRBD1 CSVEDRGYEKLFF TGCAGCGTTGAGGACAGGGGGTATGAAAAACTGTTTTTT
few TRBJ1-2 TRBV6-6 - CASTLQGYYGYTF TGTGCCAGCACCTTACAGGGCTACTATGGCTACACCTTC
few TRBJ1-5 TRBV29-1 TRBD1 CSVGSGTGHNQPQHF TGCAGCGTTGGTTCTGGGACAGGGCACAATCAGCCCCAGCATTTT
- TRBJ1-1 TRBV10-3 TRBD1 CATRDSVNTEAFF TGTGCCACCCGGGACAGCGTGAACACTGAAGCTTTCTTT
few TRBJ1-1 TRBV5-1 - CASSRGTPGEAFF TGCGCCAGCAGCCGGGGGACCCCAGGGGAGGCTTTCTTT
- TRBJ1-1 TRBV12-3/TRBV12-4 - CASSLGTLIEAFF TGTGCCAGCAGTCTCGGGACCTTAATTGAAGCTTTCTTT
- TRBJ1-3 TRBV20-1 - CSAELIQVSGNTIYF TGCAGTGCTGAACTAATTCAGGTCTCTGGAAACACCATATATTTT
- TRBJ1-1 TRBV18 TRBD1 CASSPRDSPMNTEAFF TGTGCCAGCTCACCAAGGGACAGCCCAATGAACACTGAAGCTTTCTTT
- TRBJ2-1 TRBV7-2 - CASSLAQSEYNEQFF TGTGCCAGCAGCTTAGCGCAGAGCGAGTACAATGAGCAGTTCTTC
once TRBJ1-5 TRBV20-1 - CSAGAQGFPSNQPQHF TGCAGTGCTGGGGCACAGGGATTTCCTAGCAATCAGCCCCAGCATTTT
- TRBJ2-1 TRBV29-1 - CSVKPSAAWEQFF TGCAGCGTGAAACCTAGCGCGGCTTGGGAGCAGTTCTTC
few TRBJ1-2 TRBV20-1 - CSAKPGTTGYTF TGCAGTGCGAAGCCGGGGACTACTGGCTACACCTTC
few TRBJ1-1 TRBV7-2 - CASSLVAGANTEAFF TGTGCCAGCAGCTTAGTGGCAGGGGCGAACACTGAAGCTTTCTTT
- TRBJ2-5 TRBV4-2 - CASSREGGQETQYF TGTGCCAGCAGCCGCGAGGGGGGCCAAGAGACCCAGTACTTC